The rows below give T cell receptor beta chains drawn from one sample of a study of T cell changes during pregnancy in multiple sclerosis. Some clones are missing from TCRdb's copy, which holds only in-frame ones; the method was immunoSEQ multiplex PCR. The sample comprises more than 9,000 clones, roughly 89% of which are singletons, and approximately 5.1% rests with the top ten. Sample: CD8+ T cells from peripheral blood mononuclear cells, taken in the first trimester of pregnancy. These receptors came from a female donor in good health, enrolled as a control in a pregnancy study. Both conserved end residues are part of each CDR3. D genes are given only for firm matches. The size of a clone is reported for some rows only, either as once, few or many, or as a class for expanded clones.

V	J	size	D	DNA	CDR3
TRBV7-9	TRBJ2-5	.	TRBD2	TGTGCCAGCAGCCTAGGGACGGGGGGACAGACCCAGTACTTC	CASSLGTGGQTQYF
TRBV27	TRBJ1-3	.	TRBD1	TGTGCCAGCAGTAGACAGGGAGGCTCTGGAAACACCATATATTTT	CASSRQGGSGNTIYF
TRBV27	TRBJ1-2	.	.	TGTGCCACCCTATCCCGTGATGGCTACACCTTC	CATLSRDGYTF
TRBV7-6	TRBJ1-1	.	TRBD1	TGTGCCAGCAGCGACAGGGACAGTGAGAAAGCTTTCTTT	CASSDRDSEKAFF
TRBV7-2	TRBJ2-5	.	.	TGTGCCAGCAGCCCTAGAGGCAGCCAAGAGACCCAGTACTTC	CASSPRGSQETQYF
TRBV7-6	TRBJ2-2	few	.	TGTGCCAGCGGAGGGTCCCAGGGGGGACGGGTCGGGGAGCTGTTTTTT	CASGGSQGGRVGELFF
TRBV27	TRBJ2-5	once	TRBD2	TGTGCCAGCAGTTTACAAGCGGGGGGAGTAACCCAGTACTTC	CASSLQAGGVTQYF
TRBV7-9	TRBJ1-2	.	.	TGTGCCAGCAGCTTAGGGGAGAACTATGGCTACACCTTC	CASSLGENYGYTF
TRBV4-3	TRBJ1-6	.	.	TGCGCCAGCAGCCAAGATCGGGCAGGGGCGGATTCACCCCTCCACTTT	CASSQDRAGADSPLHF
TRBV19	TRBJ2-7	.	.	TGTGCCAGTAGTATGACAGGTTCCTACGAGCAGTACTTC	CASSMTGSYEQYF
TRBV7-9	TRBJ2-7	.	TRBD2	TGTGCCAGCACCCTAAGGGTAGCGGGGGCCGAAGGGGTGCACGAGCAGTACTTC	CASTLRVAGAEGVHEQYF
TRBV6-5	TRBJ1-2	.	TRBD1	TGTGCCAGCAGCCTGGACAGGGAGAACTATGGCTACACCTTC	CASSLDRENYGYTF
TRBV27	TRBJ1-1	.	TRBD1	TGTGCCAGCAGGAGAGGGACAGGGTTTGGGGAAGCTTTCTTT	CASRRGTGFGEAFF
TRBV15	TRBJ1-2	.	.	TGTGCCACCAGCAGAGATCCGCAGTCTGGTAGGCAGGGCTATGGCTACACCTTC	CATSRDPQSGRQGYGYTF
TRBV7-9	TRBJ1-5	.	.	TGTGCCAGCAGCAACCCAAAGGAGGTGGGCAATCAGCCCCAGCATTTT	CASSNPKEVGNQPQHF
TRBV7-3	TRBJ2-7	.	TRBD1	TGTGCCAGCAGCCCAGACAGGGGCTACGAGCAGTACTTC	CASSPDRGYEQYF
TRBV6-5	TRBJ2-7	.	TRBD2	TGTGCCAGCAGTTTCGCTAGCGGGACCTACGAGCAGTACTTC	CASSFASGTYEQYF
TRBV12-5	TRBJ2-7	.	TRBD1	TGTGCTAGTGGTTTGGACGGACAGGGGCGCTCCTACGAGCAGTACTTC	CASGLDGQGRSYEQYF
TRBV27	TRBJ1-1	.	.	TGTGCCAGCAGTATAAGGAGAGGGACAACCACTGAAGCTTTCTTT	CASSIRRGTTTEAFF
TRBV27	TRBJ1-1	.	.	TGTGCCAGCAGTATCACAGCGAACACTGAAGCTTTCTTT	CASSITANTEAFF
TRBV5-8	TRBJ1-4	.	TRBD1	TGTGCCAGCAGCTTAGACAGGGGTGGAACTAATGAAAAACTGTTTTTT	CASSLDRGGTNEKLFF
TRBV9	TRBJ1-2	.	TRBD1	TGTGCCAGCAGCCCCCGACAGGGGGCGAGCCGAATAACCTATGGCTACACCTTC	CASSPRQGASRITYGYTF
TRBV6-1	TRBJ2-7	.	.	TGTGCCAGCAGCGAAGGGGGGGTGGGTAACTACTACGAGCAGTACTTC	CASSEGGVGNYYEQYF
TRBV5-1	TRBJ2-1	.	TRBD1	TGCGCCAACAGCCCCCCTGGGACAGAAGGCAATGAGCAGTTCTTC	CANSPPGTEGNEQFF
TRBV4-1	TRBJ2-7	.	TRBD2	TGCGCCAGCAGCCACCAGGGAGGGGCCTACGAGCAGTACTTC	CASSHQGGAYEQYF
TRBV30	TRBJ1-4	.	TRBD1	TGTGCCTGGAGTGTAGGGACAGGGGAAAAACTGTTTTTT	CAWSVGTGEKLFF
TRBV28	TRBJ2-1	once	.	TGTGCCAGCAGTTTACATCAGGGGGGATTGTACAATGAGCAGTTCTTC	CASSLHQGGLYNEQFF
TRBV27	TRBJ1-1	.	.	TGTGCCAGCAGTTTTAGTACCCAGGGTGTAGCTTTCTTT	CASSFSTQGVAFF
TRBV15	TRBJ2-7	.	TRBD1	TGTGCCACCAGCAGAGTAAGGACAGGGCTCCGCTCCGAGCAGTACTTC	CATSRVRTGLRSEQYF
TRBV7-9	TRBJ2-1	.	TRBD1	TGTGCCAGCAGCTTGGAACAGGGGGCAATCTACAATGAGCAGTTCTTC	CASSLEQGAIYNEQFF
TRBV6-4	TRBJ2-3	few	TRBD2	TGTGCCAGCAGTGAGACTAGCGGGGGGGCAGATACGCAGTATTTT	CASSETSGGADTQYF
TRBV11-2	TRBJ2-3	.	TRBD2	TGTGCCAGCAGCTTACGGCCCCCCTCTAGCGGGGGCACAGATACGCAGTATTTT	CASSLRPPSSGGTDTQYF
TRBV7-9	TRBJ1-2	.	.	TGTGCCAGCAGCTTGTCCGGCCCAAGGGGCCTCCACTATGGCTACACCTTC	CASSLSGPRGLHYGYTF
TRBV11-2	TRBJ2-1	.	TRBD2	TGTGCCAGCATCTCAGCGGGGGGGGCGAATGAGCAGTTCTTC	CASISAGGANEQFF
TRBV15	TRBJ2-7	.	.	TGTGCCACCAGCCACAACAGTAAGGGGATCTACGAGCAGTACTTC	CATSHNSKGIYEQYF
TRBV4-3	TRBJ2-1	.	TRBD2	TGCGCCAGCAGCCAAGATATAAGACTAGCGGGGGGCCACTCCTACAATGAGCAGTTCTTC	CASSQDIRLAGGHSYNEQFF
TRBV11-1	TRBJ2-1	.	.	TGTGCCAGCAGCATCCCAGGCCAGTCCTACAATGAGCAGTTCTTC	CASSIPGQSYNEQFF
TRBV5-6	TRBJ2-2	.	.	TGTGCCAGCAGCCCAGAGTCGGCACAGGCGAAGTTGGGCGGGGAGCTGTTTTTT	CASSPESAQAKLGGELFF
TRBV9	TRBJ2-3	once	.	TGTGCCAGCAGACCAACTGGCACAGATACGCAGTATTTT	CASRPTGTDTQYF
TRBV7-9	TRBJ2-7	.	TRBD1	TGTGCCAGCAACTCGGACAGGGTTACCGGCGAGCAGTACTTC	CASNSDRVTGEQYF
TRBV4-2	TRBJ2-1	.	TRBD2	TGTGCCAGCAGCCAAGATCCTGCGGGGGGTAACAATGAGCAGTTCTTC	CASSQDPAGGNNEQFF
TRBV2	TRBJ1-1	once	.	TGTGCCAGCAGTGTGGGCCCCGGTAGGACTATTGGCACTGAAGCTTTCTTT	CASSVGPGRTIGTEAFF
TRBV7-8	TRBJ2-1	.	.	TGTGCCAGCAGCTCCGGGACACACAATGAGCAGTTCTTC	CASSSGTHNEQFF
TRBV9	TRBJ2-3	.	.	TGTGCCAGCAGTGTGGGCAACACAGATACGCAGTATTTT	CASSVGNTDTQYF